This is a list of T cell receptor beta chains from one sample in a study of blood T cell repertoires in COVID-19. The data were produced by immunoSEQ multiplex PCR, yet TCRdb's version contains in-frame clones alone and is incomplete. The sample lists 390,000 or so clones, roughly four fifths occurring once. Sequencing was done on a sample of PBMCs or T cells enriched from blood (not recorded which). The receptors here all came from a woman aged 45-65 years who had recovered from COVID-19. Each CDR3 is given with its conserved first and last residue. The order of the fields is D gene, clone size, V gene, J gene, CDR3 DNA, CDR3 protein. The D gene is left open where the match is weak. Size values are once, few and many counts, or a class for expanded clones, and some rows have none.

TRBD1	few	TRBV14	TRBJ2-1	TGTGCCAGCAGCCCACGAGGGACAGGGAGGGCTCGTGAGCAGTTCTTC	CASSPRGTGRAREQFF
TRBD1	.	TRBV4-3	TRBJ2-1	TGCGCCAGCAGCCACGCCATGGGACAGAAGAATGAGCAGTTCTTC	CASSHAMGQKNEQFF
.	few	TRBV5-4	TRBJ2-7	TGTGCCAGCAGCCCGGGTGGGATGGGGGCGTACGAGCAGTACTTC	CASSPGGMGAYEQYF
TRBD2	.	TRBV27	TRBJ2-7	TGTGCCAGCAGCCGAGCCGGGACTAGCGGTCTCTACGAGCAGTACTTC	CASSRAGTSGLYEQYF
.	.	TRBV3-1/TRBV3-2	TRBJ2-5	TGTGCCAGCAGCCAAGCGGGTGGGACAATCCTGAGGGCCCAGTACTTC	CASSQAGGTILRAQYF
.	.	TRBV3-1/TRBV3-2	TRBJ1-1	TGTGCCAGCAGCCAAGACAGGGGAAACACTGAAGCTTTCTTT	CASSQDRGNTEAFF
TRBD1	.	TRBV5-4	TRBJ2-5	TGTGCCAGCAGCTTCCGGGACAGCCAAGAGACCCAGTACTTC	CASSFRDSQETQYF
.	.	TRBV18	TRBJ2-1	TGTGCCAGCTCACCACAGTCCGCGGGAAGCTCCTACAATGAGCAGTTCTTC	CASSPQSAGSSYNEQFF
.	.	TRBV19	TRBJ1-2	TGTGCCAGTACCAATAGCGGGTTTTCGTCTTATGGCTACACCTTC	CASTNSGFSSYGYTF
.	.	TRBV3-1/TRBV3-2	TRBJ2-5	TGTGCCAGCAGCCCCACATTTGTCCAAGAGACCCAGTACTTC	CASSPTFVQETQYF
.	.	TRBV27	TRBJ1-2	TGTGCCAGCGGTATACAGGGTTTAGGTGGCTACACCTTC	CASGIQGLGGYTF
.	.	TRBV5-6	TRBJ2-7	TGTGCCAGCAGCTTGGGGGCAGGGATCCACGAGCAGTACTTC	CASSLGAGIHEQYF
TRBD1	.	TRBV6-1	TRBJ1-2	TGTGCCAGCAGTGCCGAAGGGGGCGCAGGTGGCTATGGCTACACCTTC	CASSAEGGAGGYGYTF
TRBD1	.	TRBV27	TRBJ1-1	TGTGCCAGCAGTTTCGGGACAGGAACGAACACTGAAGCTTTCTTT	CASSFGTGTNTEAFF
TRBD1	.	TRBV4-1	TRBJ1-1	TGCGCCAGCAGCCAAAGTACAGGGGCCGCCGAAGCTTTCTTT	CASSQSTGAAEAFF
.	.	TRBV5-1	TRBJ1-2	TGCGCCAGCAGCTTAAGCGGGGCAGGTGAATTAGGTGGCGGCTACACCTTC	CASSLSGAGELGGGYTF
.	.	TRBV24-1	TRBJ2-3	TGTGCCACCAGTGATTCTAGCGAGCCGACAGATACGCAGTATTTT	CATSDSSEPTDTQYF
.	.	TRBV7-2	TRBJ1-1	TGTGCCAGCAGCTTAGGGTGGCGGTCCCCGGAAGCTTTCTTT	CASSLGWRSPEAFF
.	.	TRBV4-3	TRBJ1-1	TGCGCCAGCAGCCAAGGGGTCACAGGGACAAACACTGAAGCTTTCTTT	CASSQGVTGTNTEAFF
TRBD1	once	TRBV11-3	TRBJ1-6	TGTGCCAGCAGCTTCGGGACAGGGGTGGAAAATTCACCCCTCCACTTT	CASSFGTGVENSPLHF
TRBD1	.	TRBV18	TRBJ1-3	TGTGCCAGCTCACCCTTAACAGGGGCGTCTGGAAGAAACACCATATATTTT	CASSPLTGASGRNTIYF
TRBD1	.	TRBV27	TRBJ2-7	TGTGCCAGCAGTTTAGGGAAGGACAGGGGCAACGAGCAGTACTTC	CASSLGKDRGNEQYF
TRBD2	.	TRBV7-9	TRBJ2-1	TGTGCCAGCAGCTTAGAGGTCACTAGCGGGGGGGTGCAGTTCTTC	CASSLEVTSGGVQFF
TRBD1	.	TRBV27	TRBJ1-6	TGTGCCAGCAGTTCTACACGGACAGGGACTAATTCACCCCTCCACTTT	CASSSTRTGTNSPLHF
.	.	TRBV19	TRBJ1-3	TGTGCCAGTAGACCTACAGGGAACCTGGAAGCCGGAAACACCATATATTTT	CASRPTGNLEAGNTIYF
TRBD1	.	TRBV7-6	TRBJ1-1	TGTGCCAGCAGCTCACCAGGGACAGCTGAAGCTTTCTTT	CASSSPGTAEAFF
.	.	TRBV27	TRBJ2-5	TGTGCCAGCAGTCCCGGAACTAGTCAAGAGACCCAGTACTTC	CASSPGTSQETQYF
.	.	TRBV7-2	TRBJ2-5	TGTGCCAGCAGCTCCTCGGTACGCCCCGGGGAGACCCAGTACTTC	CASSSSVRPGETQYF
.	.	TRBV19	TRBJ2-5	TGTGCCAGTAGCGAACACCGGGTCGGGGAGACCCAGTACTTC	CASSEHRVGETQYF
TRBD1	.	TRBV5-4	TRBJ1-2	TGTGCCAGCAGCTTGGACAGGGGGCGTGGGGGCTACACCTTC	CASSLDRGRGGYTF
TRBD1	.	TRBV29-1	TRBJ1-2	TGCAGCGCAGGGACAGGGATGGACTATGGCTACACCTTC	CSAGTGMDYGYTF
TRBD1	.	TRBV30	TRBJ1-2	TGTGCCTGGAGCCCCCCGAGGGGGACAGACTATGGCTACACCTTC	CAWSPPRGTDYGYTF
.	.	TRBV2	TRBJ2-2	TGTGCCAGCAATGATGCTGTTGTAGCGAACACCGGGGAGCTGTTTTTT	CASNDAVVANTGELFF
TRBD1	.	TRBV27	TRBJ1-1	TGTGCCAGCACCCCAGGGGGCCTCGGCACTGAAGCTTTCTTT	CASTPGGLGTEAFF
.	.	TRBV28	TRBJ2-6	TGTGCCAGCAGTCTGGACAACTCTGGGGCCAACGTCCTGACTTTC	CASSLDNSGANVLTF
TRBD2	once	TRBV7-9	TRBJ2-7	TGTGCCAGCAGCTTAGTGGCTAGCGGGATCCACGAGCAGTACTTC	CASSLVASGIHEQYF
TRBD1	.	TRBV6-5	TRBJ1-2	TGTGCCAGCAGTTCGGGACAGTATGGCTACACCTTC	CASSSGQYGYTF
TRBD1	.	TRBV12-5	TRBJ1-6	TGTGCTAGTGGGCCGGGACAGAAAAATTCACCCCTCCACTTT	CASGPGQKNSPLHF
TRBD2	few	TRBV5-4	TRBJ2-3	TGTGCCAGCAGCTGGCGGGCTAGCGGGGCCCCGGATACGCAGTATTTT	CASSWRASGAPDTQYF
.	.	TRBV14	TRBJ1-6	TGTGCCAGCAGCCAAGGGAGGACGGCCATATCATTT	CASSQGRTAISF
TRBD2	once	TRBV7-6	TRBJ2-2	TGTGCCAGCAGCTCGACTAGCGGGGGCCCCGGGGAGCTGTTTTTT	CASSSTSGGPGELFF
TRBD1	.	TRBV30	TRBJ1-2	TGTGCCTGGGTTACAGGGGGCGACTATGGCTACACCTTC	CAWVTGGDYGYTF
TRBD2	.	TRBV6-2/TRBV6-3	TRBJ2-7	TGTGCCAGCAGTACCGGGGACTACTCCTACGAGCAGTACTTC	CASSTGDYSYEQYF
.	.	TRBV18	TRBJ1-2	TGTGCCAGCTCACCACGGCCTGATCGTGTATTAAACTATGGCTACACCTTC	CASSPRPDRVLNYGYTF
TRBD1	.	TRBV5-1	TRBJ1-1	TGCGCCAGCGCCGTAGACAGGGCAGGGGCTGAAGCTTTCTTT	CASAVDRAGAEAFF
.	.	TRBV5-8	TRBJ2-5	TGTGCCAGCAGCTTGGCCTCGGGAGCGATAGAGACCCAGTACTTC	CASSLASGAIETQYF
.	.	TRBV4-1	TRBJ1-1	TGCGCCAGCAGCCAGCCTACCAGACAGACTGAAGCTTTCTTT	CASSQPTRQTEAFF
TRBD1	.	TRBV10-3	TRBJ1-4	TGTGCCATCAGTGCGACAGGGAAGGATGAAAAACTGTTTTTT	CAISATGKDEKLFF
TRBD1	many	TRBV5-1	TRBJ1-1	TGCGCCAGCAGCTCTCTGGACAGGCCGAGGGACACTGAAGCTTTCTTT	CASSSLDRPRDTEAFF
.	.	TRBV11-3	TRBJ1-4	TGTGCCAGCAGCTTAGGGAGGGGTGCCGGTGAAAAACTGTTTTTT	CASSLGRGAGEKLFF
TRBD1	.	TRBV6-5	TRBJ2-1	TGTGCCAGCACTCTTGGGACAGGGCCCTACAATGAGCAGTTCTTC	CASTLGTGPYNEQFF
.	.	TRBV20-1	TRBJ1-4	TGCAGTGCTAGTAAAGGGGCTAATGAAAAACTGTTTTTT	CSASKGANEKLFF
TRBD1	once	TRBV9	TRBJ1-2	TGTGCCAGCAGCGTAACAGGGGCCGCCTATGGCTACACCTTC	CASSVTGAAYGYTF
.	.	TRBV21-1	TRBJ2-1	TGTGCCAGCACCCGGAATGAGCAGTTCTTC	CASTRNEQFF
.	.	TRBV6-5	TRBJ1-4	TGTGCCAGCCGGGGAGTCGGCGTTAATGAAAAACTGTTTTTT	CASRGVGVNEKLFF
TRBD2	.	TRBV6-5	TRBJ2-3	TGTGCCAGCGGGAGGCTAGCGGGACAATCAGATACGCAGTATTTT	CASGRLAGQSDTQYF
.	.	TRBV18	TRBJ1-5	TGTGCCAGCTCACCGGCTCAGGAACGTCAGCCCCAGCATTTT	CASSPAQERQPQHF